This T cell receptor beta chain appears in the sequencing data of a study of T cell repertoires in cytomegalovirus infection. Turning to the study itself: From public TCR beta signatures came an indication of both CMV infection and matching HLA type.

TCRdb independently ran MiXCR on the reads; one entry per CDR3 protein. This sample has a few hundred thousand distinct CDR3 sequences; about 15% occur once, and the top ten carry 40% to 55%. This clonotype has more than one count but fewer than ten. What it binds is unknown. Deletions cut 5 bases from V and 6 bases from J, with 21 bases between. Germline V gene lookup returns CDR1 SGHVT and CDR2 SQSDAQ. This CDR3 region has 16 residues. Findings and caveats of the study: The ex vivo response was dominated by HLA-C-restricted CMV-specific TCR beta clonotypes.

The source is a human donor in good health (CMV status not recorded). Some clones in this sample may be carry-over from other donors' samples. The V call is TRBV7-4, the J call TRBJ2-3, with D maybe TRBD2 (6 bases). Input material: CD8+ T cells from PBMCs. The CDR3 is CASSAGLSVRLDTQYF. CDR3 sequence (DNA): TGTGCCAGCAGCGCGGGACTTTCGGTTAGGTTGGATACGCAGTATTTT.